The 19 T cell receptor beta chains below come from one sample, sequenced in a study of T cell repertoires in cytomegalovirus infection. TCRdb independently ran MiXCR on the reads; one entry per CDR3 protein. The sample shows hundreds of thousands of distinct CDR3 sequences, 20% to 25% of them seen only once. The sequenced material came from CD8+ T cells from PBMCs. The receptor set was obtained from a human donor in good health (CMV status not recorded). Some clones in this sample may be carry-over from other donors' samples.

This clonotype was observed at least ten times. This sequence joins TRBV7-9 and TRBJ2-1; D tentatively fits TRBD1 or TRBD2 (5 bases each). This CDR3 is 15 amino acids long. Germline V lookup: CDR1 SEHNR, CDR2 FQNEAQ (reference sequence). V was cut by 7 bases and J by 5 bases, with 18 bases left in between. The CDR3 sequence is CASTSRDGEDNEQFF. The DNA of the CDR3 is TGTGCCAGCACTTCCCGGGACGGGGAAGACAATGAGCAGTTCTTC.

In this sample, this clonotype turned up many times. The genes are TRBV12-3 or TRBV12-4 and TRBJ2-3; 8 nucleotides align to TRBD1. CDR3 size: 15 residues. After removal of 4 bases from V and 6 bases from J, the junction contained 9 bases not matched to a gene. The CDR3 nucleotides read TGTGCCAGCAGTTACGGACAGGGCCTGATGGATACGCAGTATTTT. Protein product: CASSYGQGLMDTQYF.

This sequence joins TRBV29-1 and TRBJ2-3; D uncertain. From germline, CDR1 is SQVTM and CDR2 ANQGSEA. V lost 8 bases and J 2 bases, leaving 5 bases between the germline ends. The CDR3 length is 10 residues. As DNA, the CDR3 is TGCAGCTTTACCACAGATACGCAGTATTTT. The encoded protein is CSFTTDTQYF.

This clonotype was counted ten times or more. The J gene is TRBJ2-1, the V gene TRBV7-3, with 9 positions matching TRBD2. Per the germline V gene, CDR1 is SGHTA and CDR2 is FQGTGA. The V segment lost 1 base and the J segment 9 bases; nucleotides outside the gene matches: 10. This CDR3 is built from 16 residues. CDR3 in DNA: TGTGCCAGCAGCTTAAGTCCCAGCGGGGGGACTTCTGAGCAGTTCTTC. This translates into CASSLSPSGGTSEQFF.

This clonotype was seen a few times. This sequence joins TRBV10-3 and TRBJ2-7; D unresolved. CDR3 length: 18 amino acids. Germline assignment: CDR1 ENHRY and CDR2 SYGVKD. V lost 4 bases to trimming and J lost 2 bases, with 24 bases between them. CDR3 protein: CAISVVMASRLDPYEQYF. The CDR3 DNA follows: TGTGCCATCAGTGTTGTGATGGCATCCAGGTTGGACCCCTACGAGCAGTACTTC.

The chain carries TRBV27 and TRBJ2-2; D remains ambiguous. V lost 11 bases to trimming and J lost 2 bases, with 9 bases between them. The CDR3 sequence is 12 residues long. Per the germline V gene, CDR1 is MNHEY and CDR2 is SMNVEV (reference sequence). DNA for the CDR3: TGTGCCGGCGGAGACAACACCGGGGAGCTGTTTTTT. Its protein product is CAGGDNTGELFF.

This clonotype appeared many times. The chain has TRBV7-6 and TRBJ1-1; 8 nucleotides line up with TRBD1. The CDR3 sequence is 14 residues long. Germline V gene sequence: CDR1 SGHVS, CDR2 FNYEAQ. The ends lost 5 bases at V and 2 bases at J; junction bases unmatched: 4. The CDR3 DNA is TGTGCCAGCAGCACAGGGGGGAGTAACACTGAAGCTTTCTTT. Residues: CASSTGGSNTEAFF.

In this sample, this clonotype turned up many times. As DNA, the CDR3 is TGCGCCAGCAGCCAGCCACGGACAGGGGGCTCCTACAATGAGCAGTTCTTC. It specifies CASSQPRTGGSYNEQFF. This chain links TRBV4-3 with TRBJ2-1, with TRBD1 identical over 10 bases. The CDR3 length is 17 residues. V shed 3 bases, J shed 0 bases, and the junction held 5 bases outside the gene matches. Germline V gene sequence: CDR1 LGHNA, CDR2 YSLEER.

This clonotype was detected ten times or more. The J gene is TRBJ2-7, the V gene TRBV7-6; D gene unclear. The CDR3 runs 13 residues. Trimming pared 4 bases from V and 1 base from J, leaving 8 bases between. Per the germline V gene, CDR1 is SGHVS and CDR2 is FNYEAQ. The CDR3 bases are TGTGCCAGCAGCTCCCCCCAGTCCTACGAGCAGTACTTC. Its translation is CASSSPQSYEQYF.

The CDR3 here is CASSYNRGRSEQFF. CDR3 bases: TGTGCCAGCAGTTACAATAGGGGTCGGAGTGAGCAGTTCTTC. J is TRBJ2-1 and V is TRBV6-2 or TRBV6-3, with a weak D call TRBD1 (5 bases). This CDR3 region has 14 residues. CDR1 is MNHEY, CDR2 SVGEGT, per germline. V was trimmed by 2 bases and J by 9 bases, leaving 14 bases between them.

This clonotype came up a few times. CDR3 in amino acids: CASSPGGRYEQYF. The CDR3 nucleotides read TGTGCCAGCAGTCCAGGGGGTAGGTACGAGCAGTACTTC. V gene TRBV12-3 or TRBV12-4 combines with J gene TRBJ2-7, with 7 nucleotides matching TRBD1. J gave up 4 bases and V 5 bases, and 5 bases lay outside the gene matches. The CDR3 covers 13 residues.

In its sample, this clonotype was seen many times. This chain connects TRBV6-2 or TRBV6-3 to TRBJ1-1; D is undetermined. Germline V gene lookup returns CDR1 MNHEY and CDR2 SVGEGT. The ends were cut back, 2 bases at V and 2 bases at J, with 9 bases in the middle. The CDR3 contains 14 residues. In nucleotides, the CDR3 is TGTGCCAGCAGTTACAGGCAGAGTAACACTGAAGCTTTCTTT. This sequence encodes CASSYRQSNTEAFF.

This clonotype was observed a single time. This chain links TRBV12-5 with TRBJ2-1; TRBD2 aligns across 8 bases. The V gene's germline CDR1 is LGHNT and CDR2 FRNRAP. Trimming removed 0 bases from V and 6 bases from J; junction bases left unmatched: 7. The CDR3 totals 16 residues. The chain's CDR3 is CASGLVFAGGFNEQFF. Here the CDR3 DNA reads TGTGCTAGTGGTTTGGTTTTTGCGGGGGGCTTCAATGAGCAGTTCTTC.

The chain uses TRBV6-5 and TRBJ2-7; 8 bases are shared with TRBD2. The J segment lost 5 bases and the V segment lost 2 bases, leaving 14 bases of the junction unmatched. There are 17 residues in the CDR3. CDR1 is MNHEY, CDR2 SVGAGI, per germline. CDR3 loop: CASSYSAGGPVGNEQYF. The CDR3 coding sequence is TGTGCCAGCAGTTACAGCGCGGGGGGTCCCGTGGGGAACGAGCAGTACTTC.

The chain couples TRBV28 to TRBJ2-7; 13 bases line up with TRBD2. Germline V gene lookup returns CDR1 MDHEN and CDR2 SYDVKM. V lost 6 bases, J lost 2 bases, and 13 bases stayed unmatched. The CDR3 has 18 residues. The CDR3 protein is CASSQSPLLAGGAYEQYF. Here the CDR3 DNA reads TGTGCCAGCAGCCAAAGCCCTTTACTAGCGGGGGGGGCCTACGAGCAGTACTTC. The complete variable domain, with remaining parts taken from reference TRBV28 and TRBJ2-7, reads DVKVTQSSRYLVKRTGEKVFLECVQDMDHENMFWYRQDPGLGLRLIYFSYDVKMKEKGDIPEGYSVSREKKERFSLILESASTNQTSMYLCASSQSPLLAGGAYEQYFGPGTRLTVT.

V is TRBV6-5 and J is TRBJ1-1; the D gene is possibly TRBD1 (6 bases). Deletions cut 0 bases from V and 8 bases from J, with 13 bases between. CDR1 is MNHEY and CDR2 is SVGAGI in the germline V gene. This CDR3 has 14 amino acids. The CDR3 protein is CASSYSNRVVEAFF. For the CDR3, the DNA is TGTGCCAGCAGTTACTCGAACAGGGTGGTCGAAGCTTTCTTT.

This clonotype was observed at least ten times. The chain uses TRBV7-6 and TRBJ2-1, with TRBD1 identical over 9 bases. This CDR3 is 17 amino acids long. Germline CDR1 SGHVS, CDR2 FNYEAQ. V lost 1 base, J lost 5 bases, and 9 bases stayed unmatched. The chain's CDR3 is CASSLDWGQGRDNEQFF. As DNA, the CDR3 is TGTGCCAGCAGCTTAGATTGGGGACAGGGCCGTGACAATGAGCAGTTCTTC.

In its sample, this clonotype was seen many times. This rearrangement joins TRBV28 to TRBJ2-3; D might be TRBD1 or TRBD2, each matching 5 bases. This CDR3 is 16 amino acids long. The germline gives CDR1 MDHEN, CDR2 SYDVKM. V was clipped by 3 bases and J by 1 base, with 14 bases between them. CDR3 amino acids: CASSLGVRVGTDTQYF. The CDR3 bases are TGTGCCAGCAGTTTGGGGGTGCGGGTCGGCACAGATACGCAGTATTTT.

This clonotype appeared many times. The chain has TRBV7-6 and TRBJ2-5; the D gene is possibly TRBD1 (5 bases). Germline-derived CDR1 and CDR2 are SGHVS and FNYEAQ. The CDR3 contains 15 residues. V gave up 4 bases and J gave up 1 base, with 13 bases separating them. The CDR3 spells CASSSLWGTQETQYF. In nucleotides, the CDR3 is TGTGCCAGCAGCTCCCTTTGGGGCACCCAAGAGACCCAGTACTTC.